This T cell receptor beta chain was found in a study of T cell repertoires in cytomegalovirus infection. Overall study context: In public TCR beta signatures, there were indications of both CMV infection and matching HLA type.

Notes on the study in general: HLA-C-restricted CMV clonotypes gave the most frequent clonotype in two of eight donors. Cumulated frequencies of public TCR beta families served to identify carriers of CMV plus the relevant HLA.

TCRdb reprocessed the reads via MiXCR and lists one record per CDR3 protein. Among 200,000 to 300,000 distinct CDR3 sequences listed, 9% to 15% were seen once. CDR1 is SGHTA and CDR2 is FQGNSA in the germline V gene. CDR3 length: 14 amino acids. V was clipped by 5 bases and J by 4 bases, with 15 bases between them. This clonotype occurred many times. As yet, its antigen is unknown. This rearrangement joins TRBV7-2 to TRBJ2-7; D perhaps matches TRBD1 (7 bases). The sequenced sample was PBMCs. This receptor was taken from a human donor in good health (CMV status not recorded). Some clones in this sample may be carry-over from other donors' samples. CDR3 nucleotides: TGTGCCAGCAGCGGTAACAGGGGAGGTTACGAGCAGTACTTC. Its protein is CASSGNRGGYEQYF.